Sequencing of this TCR beta chain was carried out in a study of OX40 agonist ivuxolimab in advanced cancers. In the study overall: In this cohort, patients received ivuxolimab, an agonistic anti-OX40 (CD134) antibody. Regarding the study as a whole: Compared with others, partial responders at 0.1-3.0 mg/kg displayed clonal expansion among the lowest. Relative to CD4+ cells, CD8+ T cells on average had more expanded clones.

With regard to this clone: Its specificity is not known.

Generated by immunoSEQ multiplex PCR, the TCRdb table keeps only in-frame clones and is missing some. The sample shows some 86,000 clones, about 94% of them seen only once. This CDR3 contains 15 residues. Unmatched junction bases numbered 8, after V lost 6 bases and J lost 5 bases. Germline CDR1 reads MNHEY; CDR2 reads SVGAGI. The sample was CD4+ or CD8+ T cells sorted from blood, taken in a trial of the OX40 agonist ivuxolimab. The TCR originated in an adult with an advanced solid tumor such as melanoma, head and neck, liver or kidney cancer. The gene calls are TRBV6-5 and TRBJ2-7; 12 positions match TRBD1. CDR3 nucleotides: TGTGCCAGCAGACGGGGGGGACAGGGGGCCCACGAGCAGTACTTC. Translated, it gives CASRRGGQGAHEQYF.